This T cell receptor (beta chain) was sequenced during a study of technical replicates of blood from four donors. Profiled with immunoSEQ multiplex PCR; TCRdb holds only in-frame clones, not every one. The sample lists just under 60,000 clones, 91% occurring once. Germline CDR1 SEHNR, CDR2 FQNEAQ (reference sequence). This CDR3 is built from 16 residues. V lost 1 base and J lost 4, with 17 bases in between. V gene TRBV7-9 combines with J gene TRBJ2-7; possibly TRBD1 for D (5 bases). Sequencing was performed on PBMCs. The sequence was obtained from a human donor in good health. Some clones in this sample may be carry-over from other donors' samples. CDR3 bases: TGTGCCAGCAGCTTAGAGAGGTCAGGGCGCCCTTACGAGCAGTACTTC. Its translation: CASSLERSGRPYEQYF. The variable domain in full, with the rest retrieved from reference TRBV7-9 and TRBJ2-7, is DTGVSQNPRHKITKRGQNVTFRCDPISEHNRLYWYRQTLGQGPEFLTYFQNEAQLEKSRLLSDRFSAERPKGSFSTLEIQRTEQGDSAMYLCASSLERSGRPYEQYFGPGTRLTVT.